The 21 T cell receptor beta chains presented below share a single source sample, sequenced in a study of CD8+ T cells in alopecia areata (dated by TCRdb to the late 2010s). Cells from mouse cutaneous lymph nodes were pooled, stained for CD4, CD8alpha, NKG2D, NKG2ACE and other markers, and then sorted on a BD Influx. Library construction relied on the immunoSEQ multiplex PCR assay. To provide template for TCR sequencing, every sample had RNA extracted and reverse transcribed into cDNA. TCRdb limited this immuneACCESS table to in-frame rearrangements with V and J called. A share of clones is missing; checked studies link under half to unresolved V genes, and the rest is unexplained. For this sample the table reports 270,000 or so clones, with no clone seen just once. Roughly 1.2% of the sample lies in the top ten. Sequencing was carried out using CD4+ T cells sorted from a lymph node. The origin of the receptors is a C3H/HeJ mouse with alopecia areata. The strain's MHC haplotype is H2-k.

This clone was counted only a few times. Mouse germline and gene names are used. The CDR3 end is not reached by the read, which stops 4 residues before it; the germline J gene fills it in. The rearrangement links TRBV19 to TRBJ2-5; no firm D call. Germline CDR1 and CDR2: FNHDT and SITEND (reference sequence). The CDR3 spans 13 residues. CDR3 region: CASNRGGMDTQYF. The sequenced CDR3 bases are TGTGCCAGCAACAGAGGAGGTATGGAC.

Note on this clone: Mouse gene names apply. The CDR3 here is CASRWGGANTGQLYF. Partial CDR3 DNA: TGTGCCAGCAGGTGGGGGGGCGCAAACACCGGG. The rearrangement uses TRBV13-3 and TRBJ2-2, with 9 bases that match TRBD2. The read stops 4 residues short of the end of the CDR3; the missing end is completed from the germline J gene. The CDR3 is 15 amino acids. The J segment lost 0 bases and the V segment lost 5 bases, leaving 2 bases of the junction unmatched. The germline V gene has CDR1 NNHDY and CDR2 SYVADS.

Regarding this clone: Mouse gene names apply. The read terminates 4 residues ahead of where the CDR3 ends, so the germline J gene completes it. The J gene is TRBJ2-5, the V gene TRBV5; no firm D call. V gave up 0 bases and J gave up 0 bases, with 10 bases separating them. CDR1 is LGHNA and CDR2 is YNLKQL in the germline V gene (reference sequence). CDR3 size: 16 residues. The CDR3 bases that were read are TGTGCCAGCAGCCAAGATCAGAAATTTAACCAAGAC. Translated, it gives CASSQDQKFNQD. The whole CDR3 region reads CASSQDQKFNQDTQYF.

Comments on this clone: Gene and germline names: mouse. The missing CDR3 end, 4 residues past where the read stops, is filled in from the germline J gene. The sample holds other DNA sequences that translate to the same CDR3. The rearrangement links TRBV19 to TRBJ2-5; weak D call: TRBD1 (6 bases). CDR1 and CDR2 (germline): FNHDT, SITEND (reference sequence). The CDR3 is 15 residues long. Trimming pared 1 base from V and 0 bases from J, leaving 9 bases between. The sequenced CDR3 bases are TGTGCCAGCAGTATACAGGGGATTAACCAAGAC. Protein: CASSIQGINQD. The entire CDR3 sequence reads CASSIQGINQDTQYF.

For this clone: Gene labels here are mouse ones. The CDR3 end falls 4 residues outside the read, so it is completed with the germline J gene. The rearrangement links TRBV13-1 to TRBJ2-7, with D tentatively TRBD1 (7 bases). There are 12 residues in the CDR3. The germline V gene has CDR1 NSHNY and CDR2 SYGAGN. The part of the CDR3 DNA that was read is TGTGCCAGCACGGCAGGGGGGTAT. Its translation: CASTAGGY. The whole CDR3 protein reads CASTAGGYEQYF.

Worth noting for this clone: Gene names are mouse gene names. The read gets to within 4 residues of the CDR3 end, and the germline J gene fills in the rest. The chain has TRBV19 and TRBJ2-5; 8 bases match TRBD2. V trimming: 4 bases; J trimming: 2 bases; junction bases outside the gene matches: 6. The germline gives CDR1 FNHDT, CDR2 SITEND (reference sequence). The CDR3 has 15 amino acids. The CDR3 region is CASSLGGLGQDTQYF. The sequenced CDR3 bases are TGTGCCAGCAGTCTGGGGGGTCTTGGCCAAGAC.

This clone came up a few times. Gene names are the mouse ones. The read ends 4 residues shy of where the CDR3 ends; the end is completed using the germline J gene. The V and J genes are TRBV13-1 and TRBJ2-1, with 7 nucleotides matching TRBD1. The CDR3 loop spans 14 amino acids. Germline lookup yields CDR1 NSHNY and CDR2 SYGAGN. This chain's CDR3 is CASSDATGSAEQFF. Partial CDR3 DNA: TGTGCCAGCAGTGATGCGACAGGGAGCGCT.

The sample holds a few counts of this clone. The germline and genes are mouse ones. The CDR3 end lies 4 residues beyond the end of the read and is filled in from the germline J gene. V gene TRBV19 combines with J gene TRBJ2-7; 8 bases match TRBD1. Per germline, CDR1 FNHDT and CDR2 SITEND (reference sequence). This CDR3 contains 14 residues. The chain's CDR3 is CASSIWQGADEQYF. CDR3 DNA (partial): TGTGCCAGCAGTATTTGGCAGGGGGCGGAT.

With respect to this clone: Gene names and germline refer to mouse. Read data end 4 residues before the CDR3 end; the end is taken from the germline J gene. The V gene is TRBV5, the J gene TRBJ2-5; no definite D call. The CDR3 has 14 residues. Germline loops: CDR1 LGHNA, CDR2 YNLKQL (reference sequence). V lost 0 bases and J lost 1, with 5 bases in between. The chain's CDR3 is CASSQDQDQDTQYF. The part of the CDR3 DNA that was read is TGTGCCAGCAGCCAAGATCAGGACCAAGAC.

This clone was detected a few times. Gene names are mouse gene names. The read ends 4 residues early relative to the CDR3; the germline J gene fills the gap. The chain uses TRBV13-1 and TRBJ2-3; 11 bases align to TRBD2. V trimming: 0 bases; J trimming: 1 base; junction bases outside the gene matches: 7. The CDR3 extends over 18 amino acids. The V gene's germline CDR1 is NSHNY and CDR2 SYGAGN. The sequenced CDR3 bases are TGTGCCAGCAGTGATGCAGCACTGGGGGGGCGCGGTGCAGAA. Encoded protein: CASSDAALGGRGAE. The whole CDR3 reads CASSDAALGGRGAETLYF.

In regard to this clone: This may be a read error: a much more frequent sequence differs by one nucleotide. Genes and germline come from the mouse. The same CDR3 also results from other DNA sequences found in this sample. The sequenced part of the CDR3 DNA is TGTGCCAGCAGCCCAGGGGGCTATGCT. This sequence encodes CASSPGGYA. The full CDR3 sequence reads CASSPGGYAEQFF. The J gene is TRBJ2-1, the V gene TRBV13-3; 7 bases agree with TRBD1. The missing CDR3 end, 4 residues past where the read stops, is filled in from the germline J gene. CDR1 is NNHDY and CDR2 is SYVADS in the germline V gene. CDR3 length equals 13 residues. With V trimmed by 5 bases and J by 3 bases, 2 bases remained unmatched.

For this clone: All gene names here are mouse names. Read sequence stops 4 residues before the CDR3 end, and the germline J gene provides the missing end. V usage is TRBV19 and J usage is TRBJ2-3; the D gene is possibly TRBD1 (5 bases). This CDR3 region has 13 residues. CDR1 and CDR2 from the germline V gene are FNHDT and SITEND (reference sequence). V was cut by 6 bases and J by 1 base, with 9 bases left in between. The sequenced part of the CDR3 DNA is TGTGCCAGCACCCTGACAGGTGCAGAA. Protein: CASTLTGAE. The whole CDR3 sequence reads CASTLTGAETLYF.

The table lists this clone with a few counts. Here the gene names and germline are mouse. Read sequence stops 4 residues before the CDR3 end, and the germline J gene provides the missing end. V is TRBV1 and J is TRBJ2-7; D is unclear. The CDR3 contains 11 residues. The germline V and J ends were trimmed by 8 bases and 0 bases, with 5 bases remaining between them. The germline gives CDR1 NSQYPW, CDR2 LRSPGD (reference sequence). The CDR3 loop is CTCSNSYEQYF. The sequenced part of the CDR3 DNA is TGCACCTGCTCCAACTCCTAT. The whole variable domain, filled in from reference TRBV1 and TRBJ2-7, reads VTLLEQNPRWRLVPRGQAVNLRCILKNSQYPWMSWYQQDLQKQLQWLFTLRSPGDKEVKSLPGADYLATRVTDTELRLQVANMSQGRTLYCTCSNSYEQYFGPGTRLTVL.

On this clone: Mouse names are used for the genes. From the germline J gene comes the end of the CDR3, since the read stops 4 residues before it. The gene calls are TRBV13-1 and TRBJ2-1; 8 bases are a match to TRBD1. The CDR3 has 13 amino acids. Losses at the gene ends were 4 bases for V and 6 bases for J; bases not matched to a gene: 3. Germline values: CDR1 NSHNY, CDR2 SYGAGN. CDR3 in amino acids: CASSPQGAAEQFF. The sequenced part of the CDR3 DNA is TGTGCCAGCAGTCCTCAGGGGGCTGCT.

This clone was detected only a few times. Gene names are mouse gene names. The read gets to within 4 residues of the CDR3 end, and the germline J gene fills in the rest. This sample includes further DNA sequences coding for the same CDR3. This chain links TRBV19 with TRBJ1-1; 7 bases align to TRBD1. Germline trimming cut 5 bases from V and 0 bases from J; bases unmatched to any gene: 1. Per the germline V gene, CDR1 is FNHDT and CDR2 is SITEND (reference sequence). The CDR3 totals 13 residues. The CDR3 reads CASSRGTNTEVFF. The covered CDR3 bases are TGTGCCAGCAGCAGGGGGACAAACACA.

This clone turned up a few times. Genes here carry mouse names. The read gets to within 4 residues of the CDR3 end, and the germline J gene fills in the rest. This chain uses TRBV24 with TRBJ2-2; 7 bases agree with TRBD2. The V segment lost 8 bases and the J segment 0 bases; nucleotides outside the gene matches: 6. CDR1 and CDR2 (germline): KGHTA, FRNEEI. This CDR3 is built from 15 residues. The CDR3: CASLGTVANTGQLYF. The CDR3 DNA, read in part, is TGTGCCAGCCTCGGGACTGTAGCAAACACCGGG.

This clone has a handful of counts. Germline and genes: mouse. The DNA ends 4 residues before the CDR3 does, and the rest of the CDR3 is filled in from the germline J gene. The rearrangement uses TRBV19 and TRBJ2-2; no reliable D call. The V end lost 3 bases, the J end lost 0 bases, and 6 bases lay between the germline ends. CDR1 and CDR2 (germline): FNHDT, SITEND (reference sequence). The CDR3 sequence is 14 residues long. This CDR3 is CASSKHANTGQLYF. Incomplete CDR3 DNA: TGTGCCAGCAGTAAACACGCAAACACCGGG. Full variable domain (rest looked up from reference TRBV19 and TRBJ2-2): GGIITQTPKFLIGQEGQKLTLKCQQNFNHDTMYWYRQDSGKGLRLIYYSITENDLQKGDLSEGYDASREKKSSFSLTVTSAQKNEMAVFLCASSKHANTGQLYFGEGSKLTVL.

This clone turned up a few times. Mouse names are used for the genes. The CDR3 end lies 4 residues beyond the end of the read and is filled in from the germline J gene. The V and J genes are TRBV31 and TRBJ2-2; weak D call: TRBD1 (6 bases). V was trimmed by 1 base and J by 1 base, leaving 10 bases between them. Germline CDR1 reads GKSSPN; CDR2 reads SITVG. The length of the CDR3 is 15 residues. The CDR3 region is CAWSPGHRNTGQLYF. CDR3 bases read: TGTGCCTGGAGTCCGGGACACAGAAACACCGGG.

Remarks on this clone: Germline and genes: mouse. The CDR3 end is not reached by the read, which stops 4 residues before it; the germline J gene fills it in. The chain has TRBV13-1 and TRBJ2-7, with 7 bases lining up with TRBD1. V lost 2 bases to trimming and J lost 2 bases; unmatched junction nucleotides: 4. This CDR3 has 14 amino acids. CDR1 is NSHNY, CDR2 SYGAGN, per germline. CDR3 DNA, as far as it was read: TGTGCCAGCAGTGAAGGGACAGAAACCTAT. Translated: CASSEGTETY. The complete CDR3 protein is CASSEGTETYEQYF.

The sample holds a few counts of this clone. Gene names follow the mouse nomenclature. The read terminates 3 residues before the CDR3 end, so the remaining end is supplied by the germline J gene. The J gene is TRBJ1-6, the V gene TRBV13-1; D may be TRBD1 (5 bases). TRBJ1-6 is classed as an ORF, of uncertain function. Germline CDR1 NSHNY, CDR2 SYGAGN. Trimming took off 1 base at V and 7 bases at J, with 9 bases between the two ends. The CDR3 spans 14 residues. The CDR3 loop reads CASSDLGENSPLYF. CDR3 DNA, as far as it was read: TGTGCCAGCAGTGATCTGGGGGAGAATTCGCCC.

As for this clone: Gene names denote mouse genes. The CDR3 DNA, read in part, is TGTGCCAGCGGTGACTGGGGGGGCGCCACCGGG. This translates into CASGDWGGATG. The full CDR3 reads CASGDWGGATGQLYF. The chain links TRBV13-2 to TRBJ2-2; 10 nucleotides line up with TRBD2. The read ends 4 residues before the CDR3 terminus; that terminus is restored from the germline J gene. The CDR3 loop spans 15 amino acids. V lost 2 bases and J lost 4; bases outside the gene matches: 2. CDR1 and CDR2 from the germline V gene are NNHNN and SYGAGS (reference sequence).